This T cell receptor (beta chain) was sequenced for a study of blood T cell repertoires in COVID-19. Turning to the study itself: Both acute and convalescent COVID-19 samples were obtained from the United States, Italy and Spain.

The germline gives CDR1 SGHAT, CDR2 FQNNGV. CDR3 length: 15 residues. The V and J ends lost 2 bases and 4 bases respectively, with 15 bases between them. Recruits, aged about 18 to 90 years, lived in 25 or so US areas. In the study's own analysis: Quantification of nucleated cells was approximated via reference gene primer amplification. Produced via immunoSEQ multiplex PCR; TCRdb's table is partial and in-frame only. The V and J calls and the clone size are those of that table, but D and trimming were determined from the DNA. The sample contains a few hundred thousand clones, about nine tenths of which appear only once. This clone was counted a few times.

Source material: PBMCs or T cells enriched from blood (not recorded which). This sequence originates from a woman aged 25-40 years who had been exposed to COVID-19. This chain connects TRBV11-2 to TRBJ2-7, with D tentatively TRBD1 (8 bases). This CDR3 is CASSLSGGQEYEQYF. The CDR3 region has the DNA TGTGCCAGCAGCTTATCGGGGGGACAGGAGTACGAGCAGTACTTC. Supplemented by reference TRBV11-2 and TRBJ2-7, the full variable domain reads EAGVAQSPRYKIIEKRQSVAFWCNPISGHATLYWYQQILGQGPKLLIQFQNNGVVDDSQLPKDRFSAERLKGVDSTLKIQPAKLEDSAVYLCASSLSGGQEYEQYFGPGTRLTVT.